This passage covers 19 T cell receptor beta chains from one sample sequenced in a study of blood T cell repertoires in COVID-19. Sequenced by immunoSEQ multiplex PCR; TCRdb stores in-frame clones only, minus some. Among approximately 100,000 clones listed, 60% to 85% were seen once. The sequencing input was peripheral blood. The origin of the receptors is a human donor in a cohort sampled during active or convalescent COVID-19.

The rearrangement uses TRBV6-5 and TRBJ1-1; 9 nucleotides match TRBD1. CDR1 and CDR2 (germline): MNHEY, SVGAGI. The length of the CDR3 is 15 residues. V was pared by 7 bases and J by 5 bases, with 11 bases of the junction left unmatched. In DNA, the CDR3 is TGTGCCAGCACCGTCAGGGACAGGGCAGGGACTGAAGCTTTCTTT. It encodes CASTVRDRAGTEAFF.

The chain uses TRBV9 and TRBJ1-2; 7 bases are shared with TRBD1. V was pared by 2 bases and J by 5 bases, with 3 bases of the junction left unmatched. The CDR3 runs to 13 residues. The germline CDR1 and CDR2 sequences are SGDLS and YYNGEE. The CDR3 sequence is CASSVQQGYGYTF. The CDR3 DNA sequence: TGTGCCAGCAGCGTTCAACAGGGGTATGGCTACACCTTC.

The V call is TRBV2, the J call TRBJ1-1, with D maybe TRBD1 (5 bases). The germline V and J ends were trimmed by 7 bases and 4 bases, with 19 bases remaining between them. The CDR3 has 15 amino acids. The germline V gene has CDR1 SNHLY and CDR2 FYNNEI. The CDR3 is CASMKGNGLRTEAFF. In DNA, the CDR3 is TGTGCCAGCATGAAGGGGAACGGGCTCCGCACTGAAGCTTTCTTT.

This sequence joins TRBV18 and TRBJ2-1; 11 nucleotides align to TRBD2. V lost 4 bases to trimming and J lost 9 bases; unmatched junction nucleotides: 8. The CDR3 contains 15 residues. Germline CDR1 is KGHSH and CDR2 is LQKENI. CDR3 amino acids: CASSQLAGDQIEQFF. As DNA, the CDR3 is TGTGCCAGCTCACAACTAGCGGGAGACCAAATTGAGCAGTTCTTC.

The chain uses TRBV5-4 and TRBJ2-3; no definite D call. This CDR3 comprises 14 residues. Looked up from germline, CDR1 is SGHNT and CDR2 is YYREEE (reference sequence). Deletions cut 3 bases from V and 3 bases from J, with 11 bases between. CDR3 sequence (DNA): TGTGCCAGCAGCTGGAGCATTCGAACAGATACGCAGTATTTT. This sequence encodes CASSWSIRTDTQYF.

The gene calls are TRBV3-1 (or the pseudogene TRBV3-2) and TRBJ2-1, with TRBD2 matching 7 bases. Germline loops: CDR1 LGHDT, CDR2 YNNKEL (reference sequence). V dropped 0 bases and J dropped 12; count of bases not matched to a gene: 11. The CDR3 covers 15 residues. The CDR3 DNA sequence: TGTGCCAGCAGCCAAGAGGCAGGACTAGAAGGTTGGCAGTTCTTC. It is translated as CASSQEAGLEGWQFF.

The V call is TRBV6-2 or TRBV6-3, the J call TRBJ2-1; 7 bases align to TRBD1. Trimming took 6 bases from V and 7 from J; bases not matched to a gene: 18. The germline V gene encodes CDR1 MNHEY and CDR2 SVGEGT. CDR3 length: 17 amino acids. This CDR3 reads CASSERHSGQTFNEQFF. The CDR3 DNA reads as TGTGCCAGCAGCGAACGTCACTCGGGACAGACCTTTAATGAGCAGTTCTTC.

CDR3 in amino acids: CASSVAVQETQYF. The CDR3 DNA follows: TGTGCCAGCAGCGTAGCGGTCCAAGAGACCCAGTACTTC. This chain uses TRBV9 with TRBJ2-5; D gene ambiguous. The CDR3 runs 13 residues. Germline V gives CDR1 SGDLS, CDR2 YYNGEE. V was pared by 0 bases and J by 1 base, with 4 bases between.

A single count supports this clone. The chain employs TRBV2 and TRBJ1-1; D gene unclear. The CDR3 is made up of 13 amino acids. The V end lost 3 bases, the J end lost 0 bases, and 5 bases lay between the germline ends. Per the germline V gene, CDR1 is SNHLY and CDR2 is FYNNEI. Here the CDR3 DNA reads TGTGCCAGCAGTGATGCGGTGAACACTGAAGCTTTCTTT. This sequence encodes CASSDAVNTEAFF.

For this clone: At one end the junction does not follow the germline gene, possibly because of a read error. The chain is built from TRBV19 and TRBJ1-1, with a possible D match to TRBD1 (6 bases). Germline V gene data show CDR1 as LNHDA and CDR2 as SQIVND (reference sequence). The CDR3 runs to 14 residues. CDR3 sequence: CASGHRAGNSEAFF. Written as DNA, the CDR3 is TGTGCCAGTGGACACAGGGCAGGGAACTCTGAAGCTTTCTTT.

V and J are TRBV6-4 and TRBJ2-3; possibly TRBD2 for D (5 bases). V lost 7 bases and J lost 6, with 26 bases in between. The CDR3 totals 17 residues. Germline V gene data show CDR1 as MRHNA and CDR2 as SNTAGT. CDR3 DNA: TGTGCCAGCATTAAAGTGGGCCGTACCGACCCGGGGGATACGCAGTATTTT. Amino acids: CASIKVGRTDPGDTQYF.

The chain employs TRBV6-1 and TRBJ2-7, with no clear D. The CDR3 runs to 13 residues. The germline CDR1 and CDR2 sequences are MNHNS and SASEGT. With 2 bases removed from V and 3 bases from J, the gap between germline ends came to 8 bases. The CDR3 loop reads CASSELGSYEQYF. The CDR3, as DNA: TGTGCCAGCAGTGAACTTGGCAGCTACGAGCAGTACTTC.

This chain's CDR3 is CASSSGIAGGPTDTQYF. Here the CDR3 DNA reads TGTGCCAGCAGCTCCGGTATAGCGGGAGGACCCACAGATACGCAGTATTTT. The gene calls are TRBV7-9 and TRBJ2-3, with 10 bases aligning to TRBD2. The CDR3 is made up of 17 amino acids. The germline CDR1 and CDR2 sequences are SEHNR and FQNEAQ (reference sequence). Trimming removed 4 bases from V and 2 bases from J; junction bases left unmatched: 9.

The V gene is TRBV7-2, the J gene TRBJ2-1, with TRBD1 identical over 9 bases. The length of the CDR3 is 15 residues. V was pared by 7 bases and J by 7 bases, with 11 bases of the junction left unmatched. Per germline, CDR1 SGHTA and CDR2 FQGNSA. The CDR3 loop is CASMRTGGYQNEQFF. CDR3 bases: TGTGCCAGCATGAGAACAGGGGGCTACCAGAATGAGCAGTTCTTC.

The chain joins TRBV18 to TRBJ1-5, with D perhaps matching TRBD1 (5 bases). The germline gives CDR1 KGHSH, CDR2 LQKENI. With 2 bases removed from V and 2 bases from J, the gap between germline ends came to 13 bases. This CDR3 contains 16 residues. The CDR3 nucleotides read TGTGCCAGCTCACCATCGATAAGGGGTCGCAATCAGCCCCAGCATTTT. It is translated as CASSPSIRGRNQPQHF. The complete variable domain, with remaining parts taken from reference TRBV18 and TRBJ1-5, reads NAGVMQNPRHLVRRRGQEARLRCSPMKGHSHVYWYRQLPEEGLKFMVYLQKENIIDESGMPKERFSAEFPKEGPSILRIQQVVRGDSAAYFCASSPSIRGRNQPQHFGDGTRLSIL.

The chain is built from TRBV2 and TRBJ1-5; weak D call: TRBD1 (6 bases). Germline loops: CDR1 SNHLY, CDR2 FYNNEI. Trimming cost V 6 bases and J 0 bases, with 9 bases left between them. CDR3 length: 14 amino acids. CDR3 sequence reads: CASSRDTSNQPQHF. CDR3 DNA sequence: TGTGCCAGCAGCCGGGACACTAGCAATCAGCCCCAGCATTTT.

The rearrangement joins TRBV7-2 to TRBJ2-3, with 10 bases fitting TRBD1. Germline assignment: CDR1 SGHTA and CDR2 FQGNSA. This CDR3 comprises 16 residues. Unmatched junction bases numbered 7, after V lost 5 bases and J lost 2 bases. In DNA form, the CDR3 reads TGTGCCAGCAGCCTGGGACAGGGGTTCAACACAGATACGCAGTATTTT. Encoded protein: CASSLGQGFNTDTQYF.

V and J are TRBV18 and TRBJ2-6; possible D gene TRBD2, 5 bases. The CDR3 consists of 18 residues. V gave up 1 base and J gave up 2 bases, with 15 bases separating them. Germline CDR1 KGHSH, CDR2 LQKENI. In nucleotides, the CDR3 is TGTGCCAGCTCACCACTTAATGCGGGCGGTGCTGGGGCCAACGTCCTGACTTTC. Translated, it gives CASSPLNAGGAGANVLTF.

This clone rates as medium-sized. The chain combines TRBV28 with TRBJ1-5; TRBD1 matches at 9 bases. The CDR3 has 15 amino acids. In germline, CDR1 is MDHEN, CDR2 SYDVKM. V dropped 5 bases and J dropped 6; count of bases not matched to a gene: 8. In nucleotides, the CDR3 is TGTGCCAGCAGTCGAACTACAGGGGGCCGTCAGCCCCAGCATTTT. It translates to CASSRTTGGRQPQHF.